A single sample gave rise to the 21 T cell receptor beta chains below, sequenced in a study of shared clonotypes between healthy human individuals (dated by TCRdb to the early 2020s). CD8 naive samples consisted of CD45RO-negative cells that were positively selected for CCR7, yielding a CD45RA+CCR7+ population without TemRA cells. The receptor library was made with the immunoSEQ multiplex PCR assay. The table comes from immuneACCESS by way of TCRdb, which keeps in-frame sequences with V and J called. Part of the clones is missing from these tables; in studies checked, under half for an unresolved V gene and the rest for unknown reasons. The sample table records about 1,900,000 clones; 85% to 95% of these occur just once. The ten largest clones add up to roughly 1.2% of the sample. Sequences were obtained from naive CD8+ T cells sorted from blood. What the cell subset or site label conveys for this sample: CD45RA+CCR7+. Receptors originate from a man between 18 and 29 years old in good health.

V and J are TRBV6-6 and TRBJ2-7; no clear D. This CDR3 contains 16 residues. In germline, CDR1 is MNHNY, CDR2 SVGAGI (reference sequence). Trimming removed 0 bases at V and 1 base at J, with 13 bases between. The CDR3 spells CASSYSQHLPSYEQYF. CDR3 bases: TGTGCCAGCAGTTACTCCCAACACTTACCTTCCTACGAGCAGTACTTC.

In DNA form, the CDR3 reads TGTGCCAGCAGTTCTGGTAGCGGCATCTACGAGCAGTACTTC. Translated: CASSSGSGIYEQYF. This rearrangement joins TRBV6-6 to TRBJ2-7; D is possibly TRBD2 (6 bases). CDR3 length: 14 amino acids. CDR1 is MNHNY and CDR2 is SVGAGI in the germline V gene (reference sequence). The V gene lost 4 bases and the J gene lost 3 bases, with 13 bases spanning the gap.

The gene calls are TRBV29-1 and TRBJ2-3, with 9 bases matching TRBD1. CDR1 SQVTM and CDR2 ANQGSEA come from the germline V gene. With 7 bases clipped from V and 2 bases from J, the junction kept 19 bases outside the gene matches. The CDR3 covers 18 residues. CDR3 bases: TGCAGCGCGATATTCCGAAATGGGGACAGGGAAAACACAGATACGCAGTATTTT. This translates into CSAIFRNGDRENTDTQYF.

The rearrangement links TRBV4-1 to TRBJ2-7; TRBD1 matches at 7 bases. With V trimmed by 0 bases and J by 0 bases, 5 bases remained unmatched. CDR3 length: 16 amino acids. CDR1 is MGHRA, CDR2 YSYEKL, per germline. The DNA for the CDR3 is TGCGCCAGCAGCCAAGACTTCGGACAGGCCTCCTACGAGCAGTACTTC. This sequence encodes CASSQDFGQASYEQYF.

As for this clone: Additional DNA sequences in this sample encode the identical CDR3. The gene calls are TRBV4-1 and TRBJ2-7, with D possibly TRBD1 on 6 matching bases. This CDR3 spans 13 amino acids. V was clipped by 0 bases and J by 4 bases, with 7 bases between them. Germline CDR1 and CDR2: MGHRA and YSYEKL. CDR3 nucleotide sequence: TGCGCCAGCAGCCAAGAACAGGGTTACGAGCAGTACTTC. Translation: CASSQEQGYEQYF.

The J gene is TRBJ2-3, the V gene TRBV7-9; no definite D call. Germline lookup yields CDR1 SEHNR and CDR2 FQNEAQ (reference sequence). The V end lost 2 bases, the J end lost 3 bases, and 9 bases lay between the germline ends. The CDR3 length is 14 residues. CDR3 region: CASSLLLATDTQYF. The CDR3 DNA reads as TGTGCCAGCAGCTTATTGCTGGCGACAGATACGCAGTATTTT.

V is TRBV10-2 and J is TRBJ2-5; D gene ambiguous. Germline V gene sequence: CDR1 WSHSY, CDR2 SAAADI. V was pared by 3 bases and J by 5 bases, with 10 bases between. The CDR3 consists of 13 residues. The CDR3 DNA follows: TGCGCCAGCAGTGAAGGCCTCGGCGAGACCCAGTACTTC. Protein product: CASSEGLGETQYF.

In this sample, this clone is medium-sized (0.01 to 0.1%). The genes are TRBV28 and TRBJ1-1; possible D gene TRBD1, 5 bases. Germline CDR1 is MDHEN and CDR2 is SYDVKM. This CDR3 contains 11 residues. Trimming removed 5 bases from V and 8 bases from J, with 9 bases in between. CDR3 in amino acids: CASSGTDEAFF. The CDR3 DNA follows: TGTGCCAGCAGTGGGACGGACGAAGCTTTCTTT.

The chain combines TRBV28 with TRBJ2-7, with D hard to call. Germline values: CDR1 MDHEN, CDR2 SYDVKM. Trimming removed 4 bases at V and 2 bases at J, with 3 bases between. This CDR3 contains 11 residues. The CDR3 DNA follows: TGTGCCAGCAGTTGGGCCTACGAGCAGTACTTC. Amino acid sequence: CASSWAYEQYF.

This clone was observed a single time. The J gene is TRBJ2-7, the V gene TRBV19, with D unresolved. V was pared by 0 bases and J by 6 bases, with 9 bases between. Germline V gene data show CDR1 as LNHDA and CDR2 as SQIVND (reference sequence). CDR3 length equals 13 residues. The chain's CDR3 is CASSIEIGAEQYF. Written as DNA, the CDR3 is TGTGCCAGTAGTATAGAAATCGGTGCCGAGCAGTACTTC.

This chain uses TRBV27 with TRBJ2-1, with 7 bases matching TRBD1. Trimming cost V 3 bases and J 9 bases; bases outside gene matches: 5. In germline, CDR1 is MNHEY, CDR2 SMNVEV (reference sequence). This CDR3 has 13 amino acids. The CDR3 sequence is CASSFRGLGEQFF. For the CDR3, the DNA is TGTGCCAGCAGTTTTAGGGGGCTTGGTGAGCAGTTCTTC.

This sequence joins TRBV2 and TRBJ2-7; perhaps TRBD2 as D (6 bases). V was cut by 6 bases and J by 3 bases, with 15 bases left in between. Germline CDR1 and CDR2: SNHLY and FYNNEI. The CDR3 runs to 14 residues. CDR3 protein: CASSPTEGGYEQYF. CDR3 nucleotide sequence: TGTGCCAGCAGCCCTACTGAGGGAGGCTACGAGCAGTACTTC.

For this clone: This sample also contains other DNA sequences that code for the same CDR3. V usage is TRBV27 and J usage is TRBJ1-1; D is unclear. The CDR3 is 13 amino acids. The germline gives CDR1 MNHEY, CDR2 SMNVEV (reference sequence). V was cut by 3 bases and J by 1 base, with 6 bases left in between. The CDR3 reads CASSFARNTEAFF. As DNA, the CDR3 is TGTGCCAGCAGTTTTGCCAGGAACACTGAAGCTTTCTTT.

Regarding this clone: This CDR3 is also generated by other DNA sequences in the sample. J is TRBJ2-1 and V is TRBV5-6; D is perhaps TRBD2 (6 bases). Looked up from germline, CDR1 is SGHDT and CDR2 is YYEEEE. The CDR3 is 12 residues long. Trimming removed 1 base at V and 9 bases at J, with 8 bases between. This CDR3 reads CASSLSGVEQFF. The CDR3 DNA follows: TGTGCCAGCAGCTTGTCGGGAGTTGAGCAGTTCTTC.

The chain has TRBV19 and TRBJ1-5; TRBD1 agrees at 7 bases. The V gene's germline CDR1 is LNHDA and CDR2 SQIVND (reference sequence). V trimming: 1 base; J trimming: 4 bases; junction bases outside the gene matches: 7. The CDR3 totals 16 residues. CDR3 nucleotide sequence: TGTGCCAGTAGTATAGGGCAGACAGGGAAAAATCAGCCCCAGCATTTT. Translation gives CASSIGQTGKNQPQHF.

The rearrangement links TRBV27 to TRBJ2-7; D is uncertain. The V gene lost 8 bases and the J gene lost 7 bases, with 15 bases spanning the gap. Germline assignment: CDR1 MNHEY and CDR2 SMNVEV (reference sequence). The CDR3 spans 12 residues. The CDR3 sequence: CASGLGVLEQYF. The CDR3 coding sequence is TGTGCCAGCGGATTAGGCGTTTTGGAGCAGTACTTC.

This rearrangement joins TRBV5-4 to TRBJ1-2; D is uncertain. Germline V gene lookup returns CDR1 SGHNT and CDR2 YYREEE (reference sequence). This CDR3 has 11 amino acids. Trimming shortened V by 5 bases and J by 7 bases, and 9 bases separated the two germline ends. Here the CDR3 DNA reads TGTGCCAGCAGATACAGTGGTGGCTACACCTTC. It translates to CASRYSGGYTF.

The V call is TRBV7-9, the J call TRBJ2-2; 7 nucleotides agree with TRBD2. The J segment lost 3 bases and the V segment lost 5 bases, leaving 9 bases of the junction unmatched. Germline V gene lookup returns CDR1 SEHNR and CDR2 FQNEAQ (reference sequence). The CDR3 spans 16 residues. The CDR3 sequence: CASSPLGAGDTGELFF. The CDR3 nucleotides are TGTGCCAGCAGCCCCCTTGGGGCGGGAGACACCGGGGAGCTGTTTTTT.

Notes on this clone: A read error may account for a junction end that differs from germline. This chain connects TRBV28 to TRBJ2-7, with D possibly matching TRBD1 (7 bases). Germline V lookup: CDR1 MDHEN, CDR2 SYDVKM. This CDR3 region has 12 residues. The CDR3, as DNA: TGTGCCAGCAGTTCAGGGGGGCAGGGGTCCCCATTC. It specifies CASSSGGQGSPF.

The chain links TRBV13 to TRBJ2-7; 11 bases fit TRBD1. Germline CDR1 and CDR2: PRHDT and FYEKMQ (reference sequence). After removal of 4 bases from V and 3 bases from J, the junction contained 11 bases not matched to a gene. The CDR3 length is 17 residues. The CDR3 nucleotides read TGTGCCAGCAGCTGGGCTGGCGGACAGGGGGCTGTCTACGAGCAGTACTTC. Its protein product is CASSWAGGQGAVYEQYF.

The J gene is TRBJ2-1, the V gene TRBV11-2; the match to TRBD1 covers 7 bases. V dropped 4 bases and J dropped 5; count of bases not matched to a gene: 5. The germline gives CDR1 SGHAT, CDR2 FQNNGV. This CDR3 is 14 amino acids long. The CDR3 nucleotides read TGTGCCAGCAGCTCGGGACAGACCCACAATGAGCAGTTCTTC. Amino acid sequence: CASSSGQTHNEQFF. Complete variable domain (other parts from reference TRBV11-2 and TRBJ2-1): EAGVAQSPRYKIIEKRQSVAFWCNPISGHATLYWYQQILGQGPKLLIQFQNNGVVDDSQLPKDRFSAERLKGVDSTLKIQPAKLEDSAVYLCASSSGQTHNEQFFGPGTRLTVL.